These 8 T cell receptor beta chains were all obtained from the same sample, sequenced in a study of shared clonotypes between healthy human individuals (dated by TCRdb to the early 2020s). Libraries were built with the immunoSEQ multiplex PCR assay. TCRdb mirrors the immuneACCESS table, restricted to in-frame sequences. Some clones are absent from its copies; in checked studies, under half trace to an unresolved V gene, and the reason for the others is unknown. The sample table lists approximately 500,000 clones, approximately 80% of them with a count of one. 12% of the sample is taken by the ten largest. The sequenced sample was PBMCs. The source of these receptors is a woman in her forties in good health. Some clones in this sample may be carry-over from other donors' samples.

This chain connects TRBV4-2 to TRBJ2-1; either TRBD1 or TRBD2 may fit D (5 bases each). The germline V gene has CDR1 LGHNA and CDR2 YNFKEQ. The V end was cut by 0 bases, the J end by 7 bases, with 13 bases between. The CDR3 totals 15 residues. The CDR3 region has the DNA TGTGCCAGCAGCCAAGATGGGGGAGAAATAAATGAGCAGTTCTTC. Residues: CASSQDGGEINEQFF.

The chain links TRBV6-4 to TRBJ2-1, with TRBD2 matching over 8 bases. The CDR3 runs 15 residues. In germline, CDR1 is MRHNA, CDR2 SNTAGT. V was clipped by 2 bases and J by 7 bases; unmatched bases: 7. CDR3 region: CASSDGTGGPNEQFF. For the CDR3, the DNA is TGTGCCAGCAGTGACGGGACGGGAGGGCCGAATGAGCAGTTCTTC.

In nucleotides, the CDR3 is TGTGCCAGCAAGGCTAGCGGGGGGGAACAAGAGACCCAGTACTTC. Protein sequence: CASKASGGEQETQYF. The chain recombines TRBV6-6 with TRBJ2-5, with 12 bases identical to TRBD2. V trimming: 7 bases; J trimming: 2 bases; junction bases outside the gene matches: 5. Germline V lookup: CDR1 MNHNY, CDR2 SVGAGI (reference sequence). The CDR3 consists of 15 residues.

The genes are TRBV5-4 and TRBJ2-6; D remains unclear. Between the trimmed V and J ends, which lost 4 bases and 0 bases, there was a span of 11 bases. CDR1 and CDR2 (germline): SGHNT, YYREEE (reference sequence). This CDR3 has 16 residues. CDR3 region: CASSPQVPSGANVLTF. The CDR3, as DNA: TGTGCCAGCAGCCCACAAGTTCCCTCTGGGGCCAACGTCCTGACTTTC.

This sequence joins TRBV28 and TRBJ2-5; TRBD1 aligns across 10 bases. The CDR3 length is 15 residues. CDR1 MDHEN and CDR2 SYDVKM come from the germline V gene. Trimming cost V 3 bases and J 5 bases; bases outside gene matches: 6. The CDR3, as DNA: TGTGCCAGCAGTTTCACGACAGGGGGCTATGAGACCCAGTACTTC. This gives the protein CASSFTTGGYETQYF.

The chain uses TRBV27 and TRBJ2-1, with 9 nucleotides matching TRBD2. Germline lookup yields CDR1 MNHEY and CDR2 SMNVEV (reference sequence). The CDR3 contains 16 residues. With V trimmed by 5 bases and J by 2 bases, 7 bases remained unmatched. The CDR3 sequence is CASSLRLAGTYNEQFF. The CDR3 DNA reads TGTGCCAGCAGTCTCCGGCTAGCGGGAACCTACAATGAGCAGTTCTTC.

The V and J genes are TRBV27 and TRBJ2-7, with no clear D. The CDR3 runs to 13 residues. CDR1 is MNHEY and CDR2 is SMNVEV in the germline V gene (reference sequence). V was pared by 5 bases and J by 4 bases, with 12 bases between. The CDR3 nucleotides are TGTGCCAGCAGTCCAACCCCTCGTTACGAGCAGTACTTC. Its translation is CASSPTPRYEQYF.

The chain is built from TRBV7-2 and TRBJ1-2, with a weak D call TRBD1 (5 bases). Trimming took 4 bases from V and 4 from J, leaving 10 bases between them. The CDR3 contains 13 residues. CDR1 and CDR2 from the germline V gene are SGHTA and FQGNSA. CDR3: CASSSRAAYGYTF. The CDR3 DNA reads as TGTGCCAGCAGCTCCAGGGCGGCCTATGGCTACACCTTC. Full variable domain (outside the CDR3, taken from reference TRBV7-2 and TRBJ1-2): GAGVSQSPSNKVTEKGKDVELRCDPISGHTALYWYRQSLGQGLEFLIYFQGNSAPDKSGLPSDRFSAERTGGSVSTLTIQRTQQEDSAVYLCASSSRAAYGYTFGSGTRLTVV.